The source of this TCR beta chain is a study of spatial heterogeneity in lung cancer. The wider study: Alpha-chain sequences were detected in numbers that were consistently lower than beta-chain sequences. Study-level results: Expanded intratumoral alpha and beta TCR counts tracked tumor mutation counts. The numbers of ubiquitous and regional expanded TCRs correlated with ubiquitous and regional nonsynonymous mutations, respectively.

TCRdb itself ran the 5' RACE reads through MiXCR, one entry per CDR3 protein. The table records some 25,000 distinct CDR3 sequences, roughly 7.4% of them present only once. The time point: sample taken at primary tumor resection. Material for sequencing was whole RNA from tumor, nontumor lung or frozen PBMC, left unsorted. This clonotype was recorded many times. As yet, its antigen is unknown. The CDR3 contains 15 residues. The germline V and J ends were trimmed by 1 base and 8 bases, with 15 bases remaining between them. Germline CDR1 reads SGHTA; CDR2 reads FQGNSA. The sample was lung tumor tissue, taken at surgery. The chain carries TRBV7-2 and TRBJ1-5, with a tentative D call TRBD1 (6 bases). The TCR originated in a male donor with early-stage non-small cell lung cancer. CDR3 bases: TGTGCCAGCAGCTTAGGACAGGCCGGGGATGAGCCCCAGCATTTT. This sequence encodes CASSLGQAGDEPQHF.